These 29 T cell receptor beta chains were sequenced from one sample in a study of T cell responses to AZD1222 COVID-19 vaccine (dated by TCRdb to about 2021). Libraries were prepared through the immunoSEQ multiplex PCR assay. TCRdb carries this immuneACCESS record with in-frame sequences only. Its versions omit some clonotypes, under half of them owing to an unresolved V gene in the studies checked, with the rest unexplained. A total of fewer than 110,000 clones appear in this sample, more than 75% of them only once. The ten largest account for about 20% of the sample. The meaning of the sample's time point label: baseline before first vaccination. The sample consisted of peripheral blood, taken on day 0 of AZD1222 vaccination. These receptors originate from an adult in good health.

The rearrangement links TRBV5-4 to TRBJ1-3; 10 bases match TRBD1. The CDR3 extends over 16 amino acids. Germline assignment: CDR1 SGHNT and CDR2 YYREEE (reference sequence). V lost 4 bases and J lost 3; bases outside the gene matches: 7. CDR3 amino acids: CASSPSGTGVGNTIYF. Written as DNA, the CDR3 is TGTGCCAGCAGCCCCTCGGGGACAGGGGTTGGAAACACCATATATTTT.

This clone appeared once. The chain carries TRBV3-1 (or the pseudogene TRBV3-2) and TRBJ2-2; D is ambiguous. Germline CDR1 reads LGHDT; CDR2 reads YNNKEL (reference sequence). The CDR3 runs to 16 residues. V lost 5 bases and J 8 bases, leaving 21 bases between the germline ends. The DNA of the CDR3 is TGTGCCAGCAGCATTCCAGGTCCACGGCGACGAGGGGAGCTGTTTTTT. Translation gives CASSIPGPRRRGELFF.

The chain recombines TRBV7-2 with TRBJ1-2; 10 bases are shared with TRBD1. The germline gives CDR1 SGHTA, CDR2 FQGNSA. CDR3 length: 15 amino acids. J gave up 6 bases and V 3 bases, and 7 bases lay outside the gene matches. CDR3 sequence reads: CASSLDRGSMDGYTF. In DNA, the CDR3 is TGTGCCAGCAGCTTGGACAGGGGGTCGATGGATGGCTACACCTTC.

The V gene is TRBV5-5, the J gene TRBJ2-1, with 9 bases fitting TRBD1. Germline V gene lookup returns CDR1 SGHKS and CDR2 YYEKEE (reference sequence). The CDR3 runs to 15 residues. V shed 2 bases, J shed 3 bases, and the junction held 3 bases outside the gene matches. The CDR3 region has the DNA TGTGCCAGCAGCTTTACGACAGGGGGCTACAATGAGCAGTTCTTC. Protein sequence: CASSFTTGGYNEQFF. The full variable domain, its missing parts supplied by reference TRBV5-5 and TRBJ2-1, is DAGVTQSPTHLIKTRGQQVTLRCSPISGHKSVSWYQQVLGQGPQFIFQYYEKEERGRGNFPDRFSARQFPNYSSELNVNALLLGDSALYLCASSFTTGGYNEQFFGPGTRLTVL.

The CDR3 loop reads CASSPKPGTEAFF. The CDR3 DNA reads TGTGCCAGCAGCCCCAAGCCTGGCACTGAAGCTTTCTTT. The chain uses TRBV7-2 and TRBJ1-1, with D uncertain. Trimming cost V 5 bases and J 4 bases, with 11 bases left between them. Germline values: CDR1 SGHTA, CDR2 FQGNSA. The length of the CDR3 is 13 residues. Supplemented by reference TRBV7-2 and TRBJ1-1, the full variable domain reads GAGVSQSPSNKVTEKGKDVELRCDPISGHTALYWYRQSLGQGLEFLIYFQGNSAPDKSGLPSDRFSAERTGGSVSTLTIQRTQQEDSAVYLCASSPKPGTEAFFGQGTRLTVV.

The rearrangement joins TRBV5-6 to TRBJ1-2; maybe TRBD1 (6 bases). CDR3 length: 14 amino acids. V was cut by 4 bases and J by 0 bases, with 10 bases left in between. Germline V gene sequence: CDR1 SGHDT, CDR2 YYEEEE. The CDR3 spells CASSPTGSNYGYTF. In nucleotides, the CDR3 is TGTGCCAGCAGCCCGACAGGTTCTAACTATGGCTACACCTTC.

The rearrangement uses TRBV19 and TRBJ1-4; D is unclear. The germline CDR1 and CDR2 sequences are LNHDA and SQIVND (reference sequence). There are 14 residues in the CDR3. V lost 1 base and J lost 7, with 10 bases in between. The DNA of the CDR3 is TGTGCCAGTAGTATAGGTACAACTGGTGAAAAACTGTTTTTT. As protein: CASSIGTTGEKLFF. The complete variable domain, with remaining parts taken from reference TRBV19 and TRBJ1-4, reads DGGITQSPKYLFRKEGQNVTLSCEQNLNHDAMYWYRQDPGQGLRLIYYSQIVNDFQKGDIAEGYSVSREKKESFPLTVTSAQKNPTAFYLCASSIGTTGEKLFFGSGTQLSVL.

The J gene is TRBJ2-1, the V gene TRBV12-5; D possibly corresponds to TRBD2 (5 bases). This CDR3 is 14 amino acids long. Trimming took 4 bases from V and 0 from J, leaving 7 bases between them. CDR1 and CDR2 from the germline V gene are LGHNT and FRNRAP. CDR3 nucleotide sequence: TGTGCTAGTGGTTCGGGGAGCTCCTACAATGAGCAGTTCTTC. Encoded protein: CASGSGSSYNEQFF.

The CDR3 sequence: CASSGTGNQPQHF. CDR3 coding DNA: TGTGCCAGCAGCGGGACAGGCAATCAGCCCCAGCATTTT. The chain joins TRBV27 to TRBJ1-5, with 7 bases aligning to TRBD1. The CDR3 spans 13 residues. V dropped 6 bases and J dropped 2; count of bases not matched to a gene: 1. The germline CDR1 and CDR2 sequences are MNHEY and SMNVEV (reference sequence).

This rearrangement joins TRBV3-1 (or the pseudogene TRBV3-2) to TRBJ2-1; D is ambiguous. The CDR3 loop spans 13 amino acids. V was trimmed by 4 bases and J by 8 bases, leaving 12 bases between them. Germline CDR1 reads LGHDT; CDR2 reads YNNKEL (reference sequence). The CDR3 coding sequence is TGTGCCAGCAGCCTACGACGGCGCGATGAGCAGTTCTTC. Translating gives CASSLRRRDEQFF.

The J gene is TRBJ1-1, the V gene TRBV27; D is perhaps TRBD1 (5 bases). Trimming took off 5 bases at V and 10 bases at J, with 17 bases between the two ends. The germline gives CDR1 MNHEY, CDR2 SMNVEV (reference sequence). CDR3 length: 13 amino acids. CDR3 in DNA: TGTGCCAGCAGTCCGCGTCTTCTTCAGGGAGCTTTCTTT. Translated: CASSPRLLQGAFF.

The chain links TRBV9 to TRBJ2-7; perhaps TRBD1 as D (5 bases). This CDR3 has 13 amino acids. The ends were cut back, 2 bases at V and 6 bases at J, with 12 bases in the middle. Per germline, CDR1 SGDLS and CDR2 YYNGEE. Written as DNA, the CDR3 is TGTGCCAGCAGCGTCTTGCAGGGTGGCGAGCAGTACTTC. Amino acid sequence: CASSVLQGGEQYF.

This clone was detected once. The chain combines TRBV7-2 with TRBJ1-4, with TRBD1 matching 10 bases. This CDR3 comprises 13 residues. Germline V gene sequence: CDR1 SGHTA, CDR2 FQGNSA. V lost 5 bases to trimming and J lost 8 bases; unmatched junction nucleotides: 2. DNA of the CDR3: TGTGCCAGCAGCCGGGACAGGGGAGAAAAACTGTTTTTT. Encoded protein: CASSRDRGEKLFF.

This chain joins TRBV4-3 and TRBJ2-1; 7 bases align to TRBD2. V was pared by 0 bases and J by 11 bases, with 16 bases of the junction left unmatched. Germline V lookup: CDR1 LGHNA, CDR2 YSLEER. This CDR3 contains 17 residues. The CDR3 region has the DNA TGCGCCAGCAGCCAAGATGCGAGGGACTACGGTCCTAGTAAGCAGTTCTTC. It is translated as CASSQDARDYGPSKQFF.

This clone came up once. V usage is TRBV10-3 and J usage is TRBJ1-6, with TRBD1 matching 7 bases. The J segment lost 9 bases and the V segment lost 6 bases, leaving 17 bases of the junction unmatched. The CDR3 extends over 17 amino acids. CDR1 ENHRY and CDR2 SYGVKD come from the germline V gene. CDR3 nucleotide sequence: TGTGCCATCAGCGTGGTAGCGGGAACAGGGGCTTCTTCACCCCTCCACTTT. It codes for CAISVVAGTGASSPLHF.

This chain's CDR3 is CASRNTGGAFF. The CDR3 DNA is TGTGCCAGCAGAAACACAGGGGGAGCTTTCTTT. This chain links TRBV7-8 with TRBJ1-1; 8 bases match TRBD1. V lost 6 bases to trimming and J lost 10 bases; unmatched junction nucleotides: 4. Germline V gene sequence: CDR1 SGHVS, CDR2 FQNEAQ. The CDR3 totals 11 residues.

This chain uses TRBV6-5 with TRBJ2-7, with unresolved D. Germline V lookup: CDR1 MNHEY, CDR2 SVGAGI. The CDR3 runs 14 residues. Between the trimmed V and J ends, which lost 11 bases and 0 bases, there was a span of 17 bases. CDR3 coding DNA: TGTGCCGCCCGCGCAACGGCGCTCTCCTACGAGCAGTACTTC. Its translation: CAARATALSYEQYF.

The chain has TRBV6-2 or TRBV6-3 and TRBJ1-3; D unclear. Trimming took off 3 bases at V and 0 bases at J, with 6 bases between the two ends. CDR3 length: 14 residues. In germline, CDR1 is MNHEY, CDR2 SVGEGT. As DNA, the CDR3 is TGTGCCAGCAGTTATCAGATCTCTGGAAACACCATATATTTT. It codes for CASSYQISGNTIYF.

The genes are TRBV4-1 and TRBJ2-7; maybe TRBD1 (5 bases). Germline V gene data show CDR1 as MGHRA and CDR2 as YSYEKL. This CDR3 contains 15 residues. V shed 0 bases and J shed 4 bases, with 13 bases lying between them. The CDR3 region has the DNA TGCGCCAGCAGCCAAGATCCAGGGTTCTGGTACGAGCAGTACTTC. This translates into CASSQDPGFWYEQYF.

The gene calls are TRBV7-9 and TRBJ2-7; the match to TRBD2 covers 7 bases. The CDR3 has 13 residues. Looked up from germline, CDR1 is SEHNR and CDR2 is FQNEAQ (reference sequence). V lost 5 bases to trimming and J lost 2 bases; unmatched junction nucleotides: 3. The CDR3 reads CASSPSGAYEQYF. CDR3 in DNA: TGTGCCAGCAGCCCCAGCGGGGCCTACGAGCAGTACTTC.

V is TRBV3-1 (or the pseudogene TRBV3-2) and J is TRBJ1-2; 8 bases match TRBD1. Germline trimming cut 3 bases from V and 0 bases from J; bases unmatched to any gene: 6. Germline CDR1 reads LGHDT; CDR2 reads YNNKEL (reference sequence). The CDR3 contains 16 residues. The CDR3 is CASSHKTGGTNYGYTF. The DNA of the CDR3 is TGTGCCAGCAGCCATAAAACAGGGGGGACTAACTATGGCTACACCTTC.

The V call is TRBV6-4, the J call TRBJ2-3, with no clear D. CDR1 MRHNA and CDR2 SNTAGT come from the germline V gene. The CDR3 extends over 14 amino acids. Trimming took off 3 bases at V and 8 bases at J, with 15 bases between the two ends. CDR3 residues: CASSEGSSSGTQYF. DNA of the CDR3: TGTGCCAGCAGTGAAGGTAGTAGCTCGGGTACGCAGTATTTT.

The chain is built from TRBV12-5 and TRBJ2-3; 9 bases are a match to TRBD2. This CDR3 contains 14 residues. The V and J ends lost 3 bases and 5 bases, in that order; junction bases with no gene match: 3. CDR1 and CDR2 (germline): LGHNT, FRNRAP. This CDR3 reads CASGFLAGEDTQYF. CDR3 nucleotides: TGTGCTAGTGGTTTCTTAGCGGGGGAAGATACGCAGTATTTT.

On this clone itself: This CDR3 is also generated by other DNA sequences in the sample. This sequence joins TRBV15 and TRBJ2-7, with D perhaps TRBD1 (6 bases). CDR3 length: 13 amino acids. CDR1 is LNHNV, CDR2 YYDKDF, per germline (reference sequence). Between the trimmed V and J ends, which lost 0 bases and 3 bases, there was a span of 6 bases. CDR3 amino acids: CATSRDRGYEQYF. The CDR3 DNA sequence: TGTGCCACCAGCAGAGACAGGGGCTACGAGCAGTACTTC.

As DNA, the CDR3 is TGTGCCAGCAGTTACTCCGCGTTGTACGAGCAGTACTTC. Translated, it gives CASSYSALYEQYF. V usage is TRBV6-5 and J usage is TRBJ2-7; D not resolved. The germline V gene encodes CDR1 MNHEY and CDR2 SVGAGI. Between the trimmed V and J ends, which lost 0 bases and 4 bases, there was a span of 7 bases. CDR3 size: 13 residues.

The sample holds a few counts of this clone. The V gene is TRBV14, the J gene TRBJ2-2; D is undetermined. The CDR3 is 13 residues long. CDR1 SGHDN and CDR2 FVKESK come from the germline V gene. V lost 2 bases to trimming and J lost 3 bases, with 4 bases between them. The CDR3 sequence is CASSQWHTGELFF. CDR3 bases: TGTGCCAGCAGCCAATGGCACACCGGGGAGCTGTTTTTT.

This rearrangement joins TRBV6-5 to TRBJ1-6, with D possibly TRBD1 on 5 matching bases. CDR3 size: 15 residues. From germline, CDR1 is MNHEY and CDR2 SVGAGI. V was clipped by 4 bases and J by 9 bases, with 16 bases between them. Written as DNA, the CDR3 is TGTGCCAGCAGTTTGGGACTCGGGGGTGGTTCACCCCTCCACTTT. It translates to CASSLGLGGGSPLHF.

The genes are TRBV6-4 and TRBJ2-1; the D gene is possibly TRBD1 (6 bases). V lost 6 bases and J 2 bases, leaving 20 bases between the germline ends. This CDR3 is 17 amino acids long. Germline assignment: CDR1 MRHNA and CDR2 SNTAGT. The CDR3 spells CASSFSGDTPTYNEQFF. In DNA, the CDR3 is TGTGCCAGCAGCTTTTCCGGGGACACTCCCACCTACAATGAGCAGTTCTTC.

This chain links TRBV27 with TRBJ2-1; the D gene is possibly TRBD2 (5 bases). Trimming stripped 3 bases from V and 4 bases from J, with 16 bases between. This CDR3 region has 16 residues. Germline assignment: CDR1 MNHEY and CDR2 SMNVEV (reference sequence). CDR3 protein: CASSFGYRGTYNEQFF. In DNA form, the CDR3 reads TGTGCCAGCAGTTTTGGATACCGGGGAACGTACAATGAGCAGTTCTTC.